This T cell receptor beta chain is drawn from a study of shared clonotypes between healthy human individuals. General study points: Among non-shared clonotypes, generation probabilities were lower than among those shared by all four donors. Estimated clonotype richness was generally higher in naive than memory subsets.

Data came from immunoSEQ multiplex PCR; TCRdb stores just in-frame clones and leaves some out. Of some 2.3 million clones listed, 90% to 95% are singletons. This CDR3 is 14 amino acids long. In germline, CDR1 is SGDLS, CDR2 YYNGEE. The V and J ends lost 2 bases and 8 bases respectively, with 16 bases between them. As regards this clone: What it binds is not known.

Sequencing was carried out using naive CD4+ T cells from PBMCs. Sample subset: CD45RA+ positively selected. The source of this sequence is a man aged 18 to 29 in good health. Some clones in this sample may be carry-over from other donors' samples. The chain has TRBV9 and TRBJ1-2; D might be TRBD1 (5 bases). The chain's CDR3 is CASSVSTESMGYTF. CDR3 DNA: TGTGCCAGCAGCGTGTCGACAGAATCTATGGGCTACACCTTC.